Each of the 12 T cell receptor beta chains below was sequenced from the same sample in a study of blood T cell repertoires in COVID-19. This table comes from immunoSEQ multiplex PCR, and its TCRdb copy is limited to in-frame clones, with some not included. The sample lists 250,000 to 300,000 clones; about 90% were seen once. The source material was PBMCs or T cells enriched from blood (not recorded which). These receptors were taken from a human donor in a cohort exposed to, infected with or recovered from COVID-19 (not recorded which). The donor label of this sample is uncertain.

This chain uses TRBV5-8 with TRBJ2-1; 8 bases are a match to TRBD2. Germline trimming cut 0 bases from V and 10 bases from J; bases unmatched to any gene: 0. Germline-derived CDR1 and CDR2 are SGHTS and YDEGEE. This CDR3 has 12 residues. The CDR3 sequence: CASSLGGGEQFF. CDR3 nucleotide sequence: TGTGCCAGCAGCTTGGGCGGGGGGGAGCAGTTCTTC. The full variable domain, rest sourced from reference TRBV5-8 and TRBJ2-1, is EAGVTQSPTHLIKTRGQQATLRCSPISGHTSVYWYQQALGLGLQFLLWYDEGEERNRGNFPPRFSGRQFPNYSSELNVNALELEDSALYLCASSLGGGEQFFGPGTRLTVL.

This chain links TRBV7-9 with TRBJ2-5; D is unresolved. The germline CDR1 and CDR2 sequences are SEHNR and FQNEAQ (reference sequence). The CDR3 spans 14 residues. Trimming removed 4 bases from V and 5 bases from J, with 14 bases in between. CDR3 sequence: CASSSGRGAETQYF. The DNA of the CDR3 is TGTGCCAGCAGCTCGGGTAGAGGTGCCGAGACCCAGTACTTC.

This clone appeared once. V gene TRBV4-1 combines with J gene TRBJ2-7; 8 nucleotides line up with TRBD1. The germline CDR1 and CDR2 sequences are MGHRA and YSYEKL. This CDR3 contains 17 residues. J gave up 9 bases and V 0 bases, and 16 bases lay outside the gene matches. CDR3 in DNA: TGCGCCAGCAGCCAAGATGGGGGTGGACAGGGAAATGATCCGCAGTACTTC. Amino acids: CASSQDGGGQGNDPQYF.

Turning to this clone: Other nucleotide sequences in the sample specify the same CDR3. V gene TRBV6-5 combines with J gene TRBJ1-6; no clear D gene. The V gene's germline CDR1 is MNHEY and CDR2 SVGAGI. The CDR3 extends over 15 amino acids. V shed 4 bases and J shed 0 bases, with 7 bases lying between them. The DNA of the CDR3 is TGTGCCAGCAGTTCACGGAGCTCCTATAATTCACCCCTCCACTTT. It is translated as CASSSRSSYNSPLHF.

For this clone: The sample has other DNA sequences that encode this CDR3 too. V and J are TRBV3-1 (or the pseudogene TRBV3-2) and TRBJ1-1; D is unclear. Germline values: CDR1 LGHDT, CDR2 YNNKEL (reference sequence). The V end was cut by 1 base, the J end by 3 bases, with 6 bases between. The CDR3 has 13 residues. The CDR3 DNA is TGTGCCAGCAGCCAAGTCAGTGACACTGAAGCTTTCTTT. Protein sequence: CASSQVSDTEAFF.

CDR3 DNA sequence: TGTGCCAGCAGTGAGGGGGCAGAAAAACTGTTTTTT. This codes for CASSEGAEKLFF. The J gene is TRBJ1-4, the V gene TRBV2; D might be TRBD1 (6 bases). The CDR3 extends over 12 amino acids. The germline V gene encodes CDR1 SNHLY and CDR2 FYNNEI. The V end was cut by 3 bases, the J end by 8 bases, with 7 bases between.

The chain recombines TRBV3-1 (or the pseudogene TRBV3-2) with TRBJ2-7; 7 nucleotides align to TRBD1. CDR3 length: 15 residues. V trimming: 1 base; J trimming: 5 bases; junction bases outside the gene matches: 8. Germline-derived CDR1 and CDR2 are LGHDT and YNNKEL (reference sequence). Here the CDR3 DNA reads TGTGCCAGCAGCCAAGCAGGGGGAACAGGGAACGAGCAGTACTTC. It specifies CASSQAGGTGNEQYF.

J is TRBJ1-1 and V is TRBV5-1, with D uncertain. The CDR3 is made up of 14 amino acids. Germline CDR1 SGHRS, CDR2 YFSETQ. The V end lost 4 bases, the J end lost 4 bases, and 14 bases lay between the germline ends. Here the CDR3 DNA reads TGCGCCAGCAGCCGGACGATAGGGAGCACTGAAGCTTTCTTT. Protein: CASSRTIGSTEAFF.

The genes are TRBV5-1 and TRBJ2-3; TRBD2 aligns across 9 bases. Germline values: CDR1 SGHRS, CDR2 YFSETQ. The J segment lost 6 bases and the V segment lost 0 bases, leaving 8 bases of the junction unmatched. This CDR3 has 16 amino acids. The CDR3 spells CASSLGGGGAGDTQYF. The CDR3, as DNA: TGCGCCAGCAGCTTGGGCGGCGGGGGGGCAGGCGATACGCAGTATTTT.

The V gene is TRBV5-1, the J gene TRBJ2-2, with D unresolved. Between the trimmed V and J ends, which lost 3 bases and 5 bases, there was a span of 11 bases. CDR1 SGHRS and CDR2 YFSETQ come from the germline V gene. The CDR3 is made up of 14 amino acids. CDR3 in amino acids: CASSSVGQTGELFF. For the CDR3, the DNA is TGCGCCAGCAGCTCTGTTGGGCAGACCGGGGAGCTGTTTTTT.

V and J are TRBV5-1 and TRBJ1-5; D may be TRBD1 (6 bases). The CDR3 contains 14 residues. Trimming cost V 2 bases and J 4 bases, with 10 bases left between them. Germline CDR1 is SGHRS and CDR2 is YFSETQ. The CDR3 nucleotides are TGCGCCAGCAGCTTAGGGACACAAAATCAGCCCCAGCATTTT. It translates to CASSLGTQNQPQHF.

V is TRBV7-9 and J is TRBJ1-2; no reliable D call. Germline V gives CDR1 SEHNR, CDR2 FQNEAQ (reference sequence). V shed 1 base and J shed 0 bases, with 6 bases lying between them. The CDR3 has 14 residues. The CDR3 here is CASSLESPNYGYTF. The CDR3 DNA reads TGTGCCAGCAGCTTAGAGAGTCCTAACTATGGCTACACCTTC. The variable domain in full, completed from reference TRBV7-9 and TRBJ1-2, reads DTGVSQNPRHKITKRGQNVTFRCDPISEHNRLYWYRQTLGQGPEFLTYFQNEAQLEKSRLLSDRFSAERPKGSFSTLEIQRTEQGDSAMYLCASSLESPNYGYTFGSGTRLTVV.